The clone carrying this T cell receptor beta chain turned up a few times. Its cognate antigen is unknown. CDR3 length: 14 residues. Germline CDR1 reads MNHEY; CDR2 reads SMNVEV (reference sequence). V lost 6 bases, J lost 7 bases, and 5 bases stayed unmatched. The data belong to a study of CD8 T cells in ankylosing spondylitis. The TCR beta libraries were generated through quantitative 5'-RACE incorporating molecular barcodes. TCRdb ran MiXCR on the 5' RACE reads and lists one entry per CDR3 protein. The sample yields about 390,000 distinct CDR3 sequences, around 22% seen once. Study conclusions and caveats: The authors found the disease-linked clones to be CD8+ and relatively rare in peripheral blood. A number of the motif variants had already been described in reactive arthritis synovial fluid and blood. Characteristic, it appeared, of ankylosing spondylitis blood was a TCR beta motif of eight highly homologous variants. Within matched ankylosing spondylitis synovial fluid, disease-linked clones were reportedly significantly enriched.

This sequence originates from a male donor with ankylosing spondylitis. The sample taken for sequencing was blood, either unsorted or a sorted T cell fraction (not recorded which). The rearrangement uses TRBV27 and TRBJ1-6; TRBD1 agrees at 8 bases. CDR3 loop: CASSMDRANSPLHF. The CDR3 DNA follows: TGTGCCAGCAGCATGGACAGGGCGAATTCACCCCTCCACTTT.